The source of this T cell receptor beta chain is a study of graft-versus-host responses after intestinal transplantation. Study at large: Multivisceral, liver-intestinal, or isolated intestinal transplants were received by the recipients. Every recipient underwent anti-thymocyte globulin induction, then tacrolimus and steroids for around three years.

Germline-derived CDR1 and CDR2 are PRHDT and FYEKMQ (reference sequence). V lost 8 bases to trimming and J lost 5 bases; unmatched junction nucleotides: 8. This CDR3 has 13 residues. Sequencing was performed with immunoSEQ multiplex PCR; in TCRdb, only in-frame clones are kept and a portion is missing. The table records around 24,000 clones, around 82% of them present only once. Remarks on this clone: Its antigen is not known.

The study, taken as a whole, reports: The highest levels of circulating GvH clones went along with early declines in HvG clones after transplant.

Specimen: unstimulated CD8+ T cells sorted from spleen or lymph node cells, collected before transplant. The V gene is TRBV13, the J gene TRBJ2-5, with TRBD1 matching over 7 bases. The source of this sequence is a human donor who was the organ donor for an intestinal transplant. Here the CDR3 DNA reads TGTGCCAGCCAAGGGACAGATTGGGAGACCCAGTACTTC. Amino acid sequence: CASQGTDWETQYF.